Following are 25 T cell receptor beta chains from one sample sequenced in a study of blood T cell repertoires in COVID-19. Here immunoSEQ multiplex PCR was the method, and the copy in TCRdb shows in-frame clones only, minus some. The sample has a few hundred thousand clones; almost 90% are singletons. Sequenced material: PBMCs or T cells enriched from blood (not recorded which). The receptors come from a woman in her 30s who had been exposed to COVID-19.

The chain recombines TRBV18 with TRBJ1-5, with TRBD1 identical over 7 bases. J gave up 4 bases and V 6 bases, and 3 bases lay outside the gene matches. Germline V gene sequence: CDR1 KGHSH, CDR2 LQKENI. The CDR3 extends over 13 amino acids. The CDR3 spells CASSPGQNQPQHF. DNA for the CDR3: TGTGCCAGCTCCCCGGGACAGAATCAGCCCCAGCATTTT.

The J gene is TRBJ2-3, the V gene TRBV10-3, with 9 bases aligning to TRBD2. From germline, CDR1 is ENHRY and CDR2 SYGVKD. J was trimmed by 2 bases and V by 0 bases; bases with no gene match: 6. The CDR3 has 17 amino acids. The CDR3 sequence is CAISESDSGSITDTQYF. Here the CDR3 DNA reads TGTGCCATCAGTGAGTCGGATAGCGGGAGTATCACAGATACGCAGTATTTT.

CDR3 DNA: TGTGCCAGCAGCCGGGCCCCCGGGGCTGAAGCTTTCTTT. This gives the protein CASSRAPGAEAFF. J is TRBJ1-1 and V is TRBV7-9; D remains unclear. V shed 5 bases and J shed 6 bases, with 13 bases lying between them. The CDR3 runs 13 residues. CDR1 is SEHNR and CDR2 is FQNEAQ in the germline V gene (reference sequence).

This sequence joins TRBV19 and TRBJ2-7; TRBD1 is a possible D gene (6 bases). The germline V and J ends were trimmed by 5 bases and 5 bases, with 16 bases remaining between them. The CDR3 is 14 amino acids. Germline V gene lookup returns CDR1 LNHDA and CDR2 SQIVND (reference sequence). CDR3 sequence reads: CASSEGDIVHEQYF. The CDR3 DNA is TGTGCCAGTAGTGAGGGGGATATCGTCCACGAGCAGTACTTC.

This clone came up once. The rearrangement links TRBV11-2 to TRBJ2-1, with 13 bases aligning to TRBD2. Germline V gene sequence: CDR1 SGHAT, CDR2 FQNNGV. The CDR3 has 14 residues. V shed 1 base, J shed 9 bases, and the junction held 0 bases outside the gene matches. The CDR3, as DNA: TGTGCCAGCAGCTTAGGACTAGCGGGAGGTGAGCAGTTCTTC. Translated: CASSLGLAGGEQFF.

The chain couples TRBV7-3 to TRBJ2-1; 8 bases match TRBD2. Looked up from germline, CDR1 is SGHTA and CDR2 is FQGTGA. The J segment lost 7 bases and the V segment lost 4 bases, leaving 12 bases of the junction unmatched. This CDR3 comprises 16 residues. CDR3 protein: CASSSHSGLGTNEQFF. The CDR3 bases are TGTGCCAGCAGCTCCCACTCGGGACTAGGAACTAATGAGCAGTTCTTC.

J is TRBJ2-7 and V is TRBV11-3; possible D gene TRBD1, 6 bases. The germline V gene encodes CDR1 SGHNT and CDR2 YENEEA. This CDR3 contains 12 residues. The V gene lost 5 bases and the J gene lost 5 bases, with 10 bases spanning the gap. The DNA of the CDR3 is TGTGCCAGCAGCCGCAACAGGGACGAGCAGTACTTC. Amino acid sequence: CASSRNRDEQYF.

The chain employs TRBV25-1 and TRBJ1-4; the D gene is possibly TRBD1 (5 bases). V was shortened by 4 bases and J by 6 bases, with 15 bases between the two germline ends. The germline gives CDR1 MGHDK, CDR2 SYGVNS. The CDR3 runs to 15 residues. CDR3 region: CASSGREAGYEKLFF. CDR3 nucleotide sequence: TGTGCCAGCAGTGGACGGGAGGCAGGGTATGAAAAACTGTTTTTT.

The V call is TRBV5-1, the J call TRBJ2-1; the match to TRBD2 covers 8 bases. Looked up from germline, CDR1 is SGHRS and CDR2 is YFSETQ. The CDR3 has 14 residues. The V and J ends lost 2 bases and 8 bases, in that order; junction bases with no gene match: 6. The CDR3: CASSFGTSNDEQFF. CDR3 sequence (DNA): TGCGCCAGCAGCTTCGGGACTAGTAACGATGAGCAGTTCTTC.

The V call is TRBV21-1, the J call TRBJ2-3; no check of the table's D call, TRBD1, against the DNA was made. TRBV21-1 is designated a pseudogene. CDR3 size: 14 residues. The CDR3 sequence is CASSKADSTDTQYF. The CDR3 nucleotides read TGTGCCAGCAGCAAGGCGGACAGTACAGATACGCAGTATTTT.

The rearrangement joins TRBV21-1 to TRBJ2-7; the table's D call TRBD1 went unverified against the DNA. TRBV21-1 is a known pseudogene. This CDR3 is built from 13 residues. CDR3 sequence reads: CASSKWTTYEQYF. CDR3 DNA sequence: TGTGCCAGCAGCAAATGGACAACCTACGAGCAGTACTTC.

The chain is built from TRBV27 and TRBJ1-1, with D perhaps matching TRBD1 (6 bases). The CDR3 loop spans 15 amino acids. V lost 3 bases and J lost 1, with 12 bases in between. CDR1 is MNHEY, CDR2 SMNVEV, per germline (reference sequence). The CDR3 protein is CASSFHGTPNTEAFF. In DNA, the CDR3 is TGTGCCAGCAGTTTCCACGGGACACCGAACACTGAAGCTTTCTTT.

The V and J genes are TRBV28 and TRBJ1-2; perhaps TRBD1 as D (6 bases). The V gene lost 3 bases and the J gene lost 3 bases, with 14 bases spanning the gap. The germline V gene has CDR1 MDHEN and CDR2 SYDVKM. The CDR3 is made up of 15 amino acids. CDR3 DNA sequence: TGTGCCAGCAGTTTTCCGGGGGGCGCTTACTATGGCTACACCTTC. It encodes CASSFPGGAYYGYTF.

The CDR3 nucleotides are TGTGCCAGCAGTTCCCTGGACAGGGCTATCCAAGAGACCCAGTACTTC. Its protein product is CASSSLDRAIQETQYF. The V gene is TRBV27, the J gene TRBJ2-5; TRBD1 matches 8 bases. J gave up 1 base and V 4 bases, and 8 bases lay outside the gene matches. Germline V gene sequence: CDR1 MNHEY, CDR2 SMNVEV (reference sequence). This CDR3 spans 16 amino acids.

The chain employs TRBV30 and TRBJ1-5; D remains unclear. V shed 0 bases and J shed 8 bases, with 11 bases lying between them. Germline CDR1 GTSNPN, CDR2 SVGIG (reference sequence). This CDR3 comprises 13 residues. In DNA, the CDR3 is TGTGCCTGGAGTGTGTCCGGTTTGGAGCCCCAGCATTTT. Its translation: CAWSVSGLEPQHF.

This chain links TRBV5-4 with TRBJ2-5, with TRBD1 as a possible D gene (6 bases). This CDR3 is 14 amino acids long. The germline V gene has CDR1 SGHNT and CDR2 YYREEE (reference sequence). The V and J ends lost 4 bases and 2 bases respectively, with 12 bases between them. The CDR3 nucleotides read TGTGCCAGCAGCGCCGGACAGACACAAGAGACCCAGTACTTC. Protein sequence: CASSAGQTQETQYF.

The V and J genes are TRBV28 and TRBJ2-7, with D possibly TRBD2 on 6 matching bases. V lost 7 bases and J lost 2, with 15 bases in between. This CDR3 has 14 amino acids. Germline V gene lookup returns CDR1 MDHEN and CDR2 SYDVKM. Here the CDR3 DNA reads TGTGCCAGCACCGTCGCGGGGTACCCCTACGAGCAGTACTTC. It encodes CASTVAGYPYEQYF.

The chain carries TRBV29-1 and TRBJ2-2, with a weak D call TRBD2 (6 bases). This CDR3 has 14 residues. Germline V gene sequence: CDR1 SQVTM, CDR2 ANQGSEA. V gave up 4 bases and J gave up 4 bases, with 13 bases separating them. CDR3 residues: CSVVGTFATGELFF. DNA of the CDR3: TGCAGCGTTGTGGGGACTTTTGCCACCGGGGAGCTGTTTTTT.

The chain carries TRBV19 and TRBJ2-6; D gene unclear. The CDR3 has 16 amino acids. Trimming pared 3 bases from V and 0 bases from J, leaving 9 bases between. The germline gives CDR1 LNHDA, CDR2 SQIVND (reference sequence). CDR3 nucleotide sequence: TGTGCCAGTAGTATGGCCAGCGTCTCTGGGGCCAACGTCCTGACTTTC. Amino acids: CASSMASVSGANVLTF.

This clone showed up just once. The rearrangement links TRBV5-1 to TRBJ1-6; 10 bases align to TRBD1. V shed 4 bases, J shed 7 bases, and the junction held 14 bases outside the gene matches. CDR3 length: 18 residues. Germline lookup yields CDR1 SGHRS and CDR2 YFSETQ. The CDR3 spells CASSRTGTGVEGNSPLHF. The CDR3 DNA sequence: TGCGCCAGCAGCAGAACCGGGACAGGGGTGGAGGGGAATTCACCCCTCCACTTT. The full variable domain, completed using reference TRBV5-1 and TRBJ1-6, is KAGVTQTPRYLIKTRGQQVTLSCSPISGHRSVSWYQQTPGQGLQFLFEYFSETQRNKGNFPGRFSGRQFSNSRSEMNVSTLELGDSALYLCASSRTGTGVEGNSPLHFGNGTRLTVT.

This clone appeared a few times. This chain joins TRBV7-3 and TRBJ1-5; no reliable D call. Germline-derived CDR1 and CDR2 are SGHTA and FQGTGA. This CDR3 has 13 amino acids. Trimming removed 0 bases from V and 7 bases from J, with 7 bases in between. This CDR3 is CASSLTVLQPQHF. DNA for the CDR3: TGTGCCAGCAGCTTAACGGTACTCCAGCCCCAGCATTTT.

The rearrangement joins TRBV7-9 to TRBJ2-3; a possible D gene is TRBD2 (5 bases). Trimming removed 1 base at V and 0 bases at J, with 11 bases between. The germline gives CDR1 SEHNR, CDR2 FQNEAQ (reference sequence). This CDR3 comprises 16 residues. CDR3: CASSLVGKRSTDTQYF. CDR3 nucleotide sequence: TGTGCCAGCAGCTTAGTAGGGAAGCGGAGCACAGATACGCAGTATTTT. The variable domain in full, with the rest retrieved from reference TRBV7-9 and TRBJ2-3, is DTGVSQNPRHKITKRGQNVTFRCDPISEHNRLYWYRQTLGQGPEFLTYFQNEAQLEKSRLLSDRFSAERPKGSFSTLEIQRTEQGDSAMYLCASSLVGKRSTDTQYFGPGTRLTVL.

This sequence joins TRBV5-1 and TRBJ2-1; TRBD2 agrees at 7 bases. With 8 bases clipped from V and 3 bases from J, the junction kept 11 bases outside the gene matches. Germline V gene sequence: CDR1 SGHRS, CDR2 YFSETQ. The CDR3 extends over 15 amino acids. The CDR3 loop is CASTWAGEGYNEQFF. The CDR3 DNA reads TGCGCCAGTACCTGGGCTGGGGAGGGCTACAATGAGCAGTTCTTC.

The CDR3 loop is CASAGGPVTDTQYF. In DNA form, the CDR3 reads TGTGCCAGCGCGGGAGGGCCCGTCACAGATACGCAGTATTTT. The rearrangement uses TRBV2 and TRBJ2-3, with TRBD2 matching over 9 bases. Germline CDR1 reads SNHLY; CDR2 reads FYNNEI. V gave up 8 bases and J gave up 2 bases; unmatched junction bases: 5. The CDR3 sequence is 14 residues long.

The rearrangement links TRBV10-3 to TRBJ1-4; D possibly corresponds to TRBD1 (6 bases). V gave up 8 bases and J gave up 1 base, with 8 bases separating them. CDR1 and CDR2 (germline): ENHRY, SYGVKD. The CDR3 contains 13 residues. The CDR3: CAIQQGTNEKLFF. CDR3 nucleotide sequence: TGTGCCATCCAACAGGGAACTAATGAAAAACTGTTTTTT.